This T cell receptor beta chain comes out of a study of blood T cell repertoires in COVID-19. This CDR3 spans 16 amino acids. Germline CDR1 reads LGHNA; CDR2 reads YSLEER. Germline trimming cut 4 bases from V and 6 bases from J; bases unmatched to any gene: 13. Assay: immunoSEQ multiplex PCR; the TCRdb copy retains only in-frame clones and omits some. The repertoire includes under 200,000 clones, around 83% of them detected once, and approximately 1.5% sits in the top ten. The receptor was isolated from a human donor in a cohort sampled during active COVID-19. The rearrangement joins TRBV4-3 to TRBJ2-3; the match to TRBD2 covers 7 bases. The sample was peripheral blood. The CDR3 coding sequence is TGCGCCAGCAGCCCAACGCCGGGGGGTCTAGCGGATACGCAGTATTTT. As protein: CASSPTPGGLADTQYF.